This T cell receptor (beta chain) was obtained from a study of tumor-infiltrating lymphocytes in glioblastoma multiforme. Study results and limitations: Unequal TCR RNA per T cell might skew measured clone sizes. TCR plus mutation findings rest on a single glioblastoma patient.

To note about this clonotype: Its matching antigen is unknown.

TCR beta libraries were built from RNA through three nested multiplex PCR rounds using modified ARM-PCR. TCRB-specific cDNA synthesis used 0.5 to 0.65 ug of total RNA. MiXCR, applied by TCRdb to the multiplex PCR reads, yields one record per CDR3 protein. The table records approximately 20,000 distinct CDR3 sequences, just under 70% of them present only once. In germline, CDR1 is SGHKS, CDR2 YYEKEE (reference sequence). This CDR3 has 18 amino acids. Trimming took off 4 bases at V and 0 bases at J, with 20 bases between the two ends. This receptor was identified in a male donor with glioblastoma. The sequencing input was peripheral blood. The rearrangement joins TRBV5-5 to TRBJ2-1; a weak D match, TRBD2 (5 bases). This CDR3 reads CASSPGEPWDLSYNEQFF. The DNA of the CDR3 is TGTGCCAGCAGCCCTGGGGAGCCCTGGGATCTCTCCTACAATGAGCAGTTCTTC.